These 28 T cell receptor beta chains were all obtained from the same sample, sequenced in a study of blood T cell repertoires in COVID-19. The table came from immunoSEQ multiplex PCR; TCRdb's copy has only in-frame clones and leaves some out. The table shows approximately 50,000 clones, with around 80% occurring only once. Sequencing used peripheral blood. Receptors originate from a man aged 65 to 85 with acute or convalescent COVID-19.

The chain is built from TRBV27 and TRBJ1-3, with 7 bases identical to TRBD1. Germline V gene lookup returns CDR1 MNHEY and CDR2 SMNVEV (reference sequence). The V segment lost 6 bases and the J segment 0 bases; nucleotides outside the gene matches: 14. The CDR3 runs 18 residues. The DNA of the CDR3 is TGTGCCAGCAGGCGTACCGGGACAGACCTATCCTCTGGAAACACCATATATTTT. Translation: CASRRTGTDLSSGNTIYF.

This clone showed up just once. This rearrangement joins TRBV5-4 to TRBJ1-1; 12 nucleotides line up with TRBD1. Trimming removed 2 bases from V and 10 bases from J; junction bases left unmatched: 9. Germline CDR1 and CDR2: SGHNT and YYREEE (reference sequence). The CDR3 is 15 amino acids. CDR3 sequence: CASSLGAGGQGAAFF. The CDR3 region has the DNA TGTGCCAGCAGCTTAGGCGCGGGGGGACAGGGGGCAGCTTTCTTT.

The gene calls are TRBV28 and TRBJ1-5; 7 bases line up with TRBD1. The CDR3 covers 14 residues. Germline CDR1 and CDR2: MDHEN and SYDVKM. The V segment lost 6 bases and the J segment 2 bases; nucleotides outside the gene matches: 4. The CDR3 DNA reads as TGTGCCAGCAGCCGAACAGGGGGCAATCAGCCCCAGCATTTT. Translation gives CASSRTGGNQPQHF.

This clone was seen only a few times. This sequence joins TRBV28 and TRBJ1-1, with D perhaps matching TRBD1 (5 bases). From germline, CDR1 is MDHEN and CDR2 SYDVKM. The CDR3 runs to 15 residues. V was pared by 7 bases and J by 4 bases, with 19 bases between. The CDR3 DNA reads TGTGCCAGCAACCCAAACCCTCAGGGTGGCACTGAAGCTTTCTTT. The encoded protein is CASNPNPQGGTEAFF.

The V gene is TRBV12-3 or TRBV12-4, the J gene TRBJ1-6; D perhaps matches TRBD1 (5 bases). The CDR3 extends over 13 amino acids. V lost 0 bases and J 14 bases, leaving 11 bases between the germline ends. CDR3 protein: CASSLAGAHTLHF. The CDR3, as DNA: TGTGCCAGCAGTTTAGCAGGGGCCCACACCCTCCACTTT.

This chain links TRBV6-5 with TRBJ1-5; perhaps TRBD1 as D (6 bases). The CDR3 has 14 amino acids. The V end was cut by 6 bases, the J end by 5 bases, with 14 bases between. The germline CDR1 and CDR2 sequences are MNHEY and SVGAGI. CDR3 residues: CASRSGGLYQPQHF. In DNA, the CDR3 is TGTGCCAGCAGGTCGGGGGGGCTTTATCAGCCCCAGCATTTT.

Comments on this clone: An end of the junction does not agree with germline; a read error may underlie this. CDR3 DNA sequence: TGTGCTAGCAGCTCCGGACAGCGCTCCTACAATGAGCAGTTCTTC. It specifies CASSSGQRSYNEQFF. This rearrangement joins TRBV7-7 to TRBJ2-1; TRBD1 might be the D (6 bases). Germline V CDR1 and CDR2: SSHAT, FNYEAQ (reference sequence). The CDR3 has 15 amino acids.

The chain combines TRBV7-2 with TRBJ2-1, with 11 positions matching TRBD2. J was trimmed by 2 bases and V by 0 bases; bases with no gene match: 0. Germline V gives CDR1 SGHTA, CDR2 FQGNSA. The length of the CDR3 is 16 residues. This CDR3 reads CASSLAGLAAYNEQFF. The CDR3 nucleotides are TGTGCCAGCAGCTTAGCGGGACTAGCGGCCTACAATGAGCAGTTCTTC.

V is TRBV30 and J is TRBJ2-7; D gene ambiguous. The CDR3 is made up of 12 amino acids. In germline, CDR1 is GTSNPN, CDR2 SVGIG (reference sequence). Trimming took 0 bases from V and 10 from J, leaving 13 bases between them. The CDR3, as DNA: TGTGCCTGGAGTGTTGTGAACAGTTTTCAGTACTTC. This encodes CAWSVVNSFQYF.

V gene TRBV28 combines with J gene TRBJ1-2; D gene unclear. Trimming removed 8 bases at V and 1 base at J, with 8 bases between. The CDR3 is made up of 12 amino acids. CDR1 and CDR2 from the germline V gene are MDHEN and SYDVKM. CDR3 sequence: CASGSFNYGYTF. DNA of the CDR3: TGTGCCAGCGGCTCCTTTAACTATGGCTACACCTTC.

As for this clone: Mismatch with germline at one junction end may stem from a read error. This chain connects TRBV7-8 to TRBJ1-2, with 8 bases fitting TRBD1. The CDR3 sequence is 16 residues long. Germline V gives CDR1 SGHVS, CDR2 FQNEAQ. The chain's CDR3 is CASSLGRRGRSYDYTF. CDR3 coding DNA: TGTGCCAGCAGCTTAGGTCGCAGGGGGCGAAGCTATGACTACACCTTC.

This CDR3 is CASSLGLAGGTDTQYF. As DNA, the CDR3 is TGTGCCAGCAGCCTGGGACTAGCGGGGGGCACAGATACGCAGTATTTT. This rearrangement joins TRBV3-1 (or the pseudogene TRBV3-2) to TRBJ2-3; 14 bases align to TRBD2. With V trimmed by 4 bases and J by 1 base, 1 base remained unmatched. Germline CDR1 and CDR2: LGHDT and YNNKEL (reference sequence). The CDR3 has 16 residues.

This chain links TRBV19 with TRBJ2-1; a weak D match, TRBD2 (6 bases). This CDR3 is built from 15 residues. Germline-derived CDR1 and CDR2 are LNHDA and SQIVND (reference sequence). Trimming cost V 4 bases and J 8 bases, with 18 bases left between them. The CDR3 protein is CASSNYRGSGDEQFF. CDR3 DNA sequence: TGTGCCAGTAGTAATTATCGCGGGTCGGGGGATGAGCAGTTCTTC.

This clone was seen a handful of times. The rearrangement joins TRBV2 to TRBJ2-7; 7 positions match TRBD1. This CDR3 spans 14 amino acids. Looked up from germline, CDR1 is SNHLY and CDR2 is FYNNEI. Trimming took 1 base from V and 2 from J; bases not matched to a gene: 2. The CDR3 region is CASSEGDRTYEQYF. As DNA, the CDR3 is TGTGCCAGCAGTGAAGGGGACAGAACCTACGAGCAGTACTTC.

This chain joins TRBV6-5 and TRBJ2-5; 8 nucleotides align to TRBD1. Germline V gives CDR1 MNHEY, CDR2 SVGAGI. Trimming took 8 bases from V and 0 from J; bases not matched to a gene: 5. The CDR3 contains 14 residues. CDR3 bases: TGTGCCAGCTCGACAGGGGATTACCAAGAGACCCAGTACTTC. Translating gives CASSTGDYQETQYF.

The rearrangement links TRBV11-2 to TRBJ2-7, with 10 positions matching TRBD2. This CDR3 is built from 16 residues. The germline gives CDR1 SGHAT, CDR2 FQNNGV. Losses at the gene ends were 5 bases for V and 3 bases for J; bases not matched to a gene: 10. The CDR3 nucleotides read TGTGCCAGCAGCCGAGAATACCGGACTAGCGGCTACGAGCAGTACTTC. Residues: CASSREYRTSGYEQYF.

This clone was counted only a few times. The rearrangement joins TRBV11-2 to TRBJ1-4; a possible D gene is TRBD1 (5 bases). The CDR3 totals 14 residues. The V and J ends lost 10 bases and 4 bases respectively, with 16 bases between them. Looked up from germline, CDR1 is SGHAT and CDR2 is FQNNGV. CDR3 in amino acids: CAITTGGDNEKLFF. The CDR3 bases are TGTGCCATTACGACGGGGGGTGATAATGAAAAACTGTTTTTT.

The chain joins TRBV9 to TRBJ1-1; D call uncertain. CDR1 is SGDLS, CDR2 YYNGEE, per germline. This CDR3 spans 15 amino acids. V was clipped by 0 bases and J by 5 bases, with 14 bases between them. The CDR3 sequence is CASSVDLGSGTEAFF. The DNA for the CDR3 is TGTGCCAGCAGCGTAGATCTGGGGTCGGGGACTGAAGCTTTCTTT.

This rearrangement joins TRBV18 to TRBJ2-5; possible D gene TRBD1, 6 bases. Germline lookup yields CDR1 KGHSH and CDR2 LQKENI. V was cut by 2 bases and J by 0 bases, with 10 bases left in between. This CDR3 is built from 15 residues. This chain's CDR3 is CASSPVRGHQETQYF. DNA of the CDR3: TGTGCCAGCTCACCAGTCAGGGGTCACCAAGAGACCCAGTACTTC. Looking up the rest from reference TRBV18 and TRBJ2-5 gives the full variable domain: NAGVMQNPRHLVRRRGQEARLRCSPMKGHSHVYWYRQLPEEGLKFMVYLQKENIIDESGMPKERFSAEFPKEGPSILRIQQVVRGDSAAYFCASSPVRGHQETQYFGPGTRLLVL.

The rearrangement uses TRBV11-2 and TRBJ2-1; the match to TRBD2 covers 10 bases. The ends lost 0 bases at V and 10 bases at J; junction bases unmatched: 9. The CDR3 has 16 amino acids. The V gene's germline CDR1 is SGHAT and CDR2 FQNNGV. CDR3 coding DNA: TGTGCCAGCAGCTTAGAGGCTAGCGGGAGCCTAACCGAGCAGTTCTTC. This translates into CASSLEASGSLTEQFF.

Here the CDR3 reads CASSLGGGANYGYTF. The CDR3 nucleotides are TGTGCCAGCAGCTTGGGAGGGGGAGCTAACTATGGCTACACCTTC. This chain links TRBV5-6 with TRBJ1-2, with D maybe TRBD1 (6 bases). Trimming left V 0 bases short and J 0 bases short, with 9 bases between. Germline loops: CDR1 SGHDT, CDR2 YYEEEE. The CDR3 consists of 15 residues.

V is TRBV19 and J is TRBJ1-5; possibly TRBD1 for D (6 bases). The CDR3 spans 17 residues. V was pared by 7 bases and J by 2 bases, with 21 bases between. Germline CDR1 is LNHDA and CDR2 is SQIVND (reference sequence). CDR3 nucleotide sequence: TGTGCCAGTACGATAGCCAGGGGCATAGTGGGCAATCAGCCCCAGCATTTT. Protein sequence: CASTIARGIVGNQPQHF.

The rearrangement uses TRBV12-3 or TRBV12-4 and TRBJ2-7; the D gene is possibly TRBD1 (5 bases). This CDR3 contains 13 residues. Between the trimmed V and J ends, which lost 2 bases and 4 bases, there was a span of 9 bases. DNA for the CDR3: TGTGCCAGCAGTTTATTGTCAGGGTACGAGCAGTACTTC. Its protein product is CASSLLSGYEQYF.

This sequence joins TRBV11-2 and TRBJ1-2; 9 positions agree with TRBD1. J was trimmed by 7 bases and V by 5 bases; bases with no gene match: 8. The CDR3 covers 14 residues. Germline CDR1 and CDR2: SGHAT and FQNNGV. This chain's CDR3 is CASSKEGQGRGYTF. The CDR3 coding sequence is TGTGCCAGCAGCAAAGAGGGACAGGGCCGTGGCTACACCTTC.

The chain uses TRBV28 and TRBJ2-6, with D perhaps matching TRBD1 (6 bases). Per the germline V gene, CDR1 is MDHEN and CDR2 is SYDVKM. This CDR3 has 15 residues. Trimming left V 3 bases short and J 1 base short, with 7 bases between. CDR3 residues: CASSFDRSGANVLTF. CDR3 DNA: TGTGCCAGCAGTTTCGACAGGTCTGGGGCCAACGTCCTGACTTTC.

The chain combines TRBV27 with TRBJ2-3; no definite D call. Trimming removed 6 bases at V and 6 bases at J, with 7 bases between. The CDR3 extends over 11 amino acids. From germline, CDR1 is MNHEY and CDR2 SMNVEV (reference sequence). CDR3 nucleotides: TGTGCCAGCAGATCGGTGGATACGCAGTATTTT. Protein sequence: CASRSVDTQYF.

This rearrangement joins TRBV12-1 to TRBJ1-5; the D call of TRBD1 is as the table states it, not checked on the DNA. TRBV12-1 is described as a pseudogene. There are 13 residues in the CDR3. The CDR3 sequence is CASSFIRDQPQHF. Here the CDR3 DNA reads TGTGCCAGCAGCTTTATCAGGGATCAGCCCCAGCATTTT.

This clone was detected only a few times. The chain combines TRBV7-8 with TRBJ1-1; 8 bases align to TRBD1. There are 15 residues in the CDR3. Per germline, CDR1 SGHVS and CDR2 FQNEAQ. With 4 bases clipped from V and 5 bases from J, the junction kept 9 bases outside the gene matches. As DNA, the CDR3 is TGTGCCAGCAGCTCTAGAGGACAGGGAGGAACTGAAGCTTTCTTT. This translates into CASSSRGQGGTEAFF.